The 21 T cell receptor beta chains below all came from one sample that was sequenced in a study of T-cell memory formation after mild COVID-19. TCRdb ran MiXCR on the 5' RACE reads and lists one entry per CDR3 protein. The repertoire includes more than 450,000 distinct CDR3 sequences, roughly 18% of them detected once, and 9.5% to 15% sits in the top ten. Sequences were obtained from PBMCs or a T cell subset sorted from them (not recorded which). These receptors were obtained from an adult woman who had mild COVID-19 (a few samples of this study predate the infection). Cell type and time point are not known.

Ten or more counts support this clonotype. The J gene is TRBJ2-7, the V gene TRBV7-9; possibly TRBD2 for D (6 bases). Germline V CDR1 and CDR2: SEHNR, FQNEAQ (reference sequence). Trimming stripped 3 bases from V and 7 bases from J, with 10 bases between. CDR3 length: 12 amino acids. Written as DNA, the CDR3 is TGTGCCAGCAGCTTGGGGGGTCGGGAGCAGTACTTC. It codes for CASSLGGREQYF.

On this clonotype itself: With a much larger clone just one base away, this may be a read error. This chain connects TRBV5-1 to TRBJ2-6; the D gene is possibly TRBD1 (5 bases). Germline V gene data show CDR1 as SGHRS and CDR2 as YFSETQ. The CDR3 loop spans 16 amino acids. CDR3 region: CASSPWTTSGANVMTF. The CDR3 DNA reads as TGCGCCAGCAGCCCTTGGACCACCTCTGGGGCCAACGTCATGACTTTC.

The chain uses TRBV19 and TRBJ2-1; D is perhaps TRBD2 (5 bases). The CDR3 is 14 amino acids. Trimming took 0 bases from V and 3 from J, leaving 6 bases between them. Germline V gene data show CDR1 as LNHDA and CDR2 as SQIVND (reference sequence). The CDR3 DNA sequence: TGTGCCAGTAGTATAGATAGCGTCTACAATGAGCAGTTCTTC. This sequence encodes CASSIDSVYNEQFF.

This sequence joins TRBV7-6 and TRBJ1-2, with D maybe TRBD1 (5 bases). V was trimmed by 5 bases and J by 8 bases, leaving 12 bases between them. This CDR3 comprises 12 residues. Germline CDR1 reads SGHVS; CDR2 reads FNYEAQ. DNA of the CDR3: TGTGCCAGCAGCCCAGACAGACGCGGCTACACCTTC. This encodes CASSPDRRGYTF.

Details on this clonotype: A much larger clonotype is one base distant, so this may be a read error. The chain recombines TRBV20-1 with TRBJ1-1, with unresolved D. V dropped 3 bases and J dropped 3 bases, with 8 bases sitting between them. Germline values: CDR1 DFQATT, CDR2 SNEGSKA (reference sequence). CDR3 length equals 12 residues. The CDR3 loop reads CSARKGYTEAFF. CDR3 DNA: TGCAGTGCTAGGAAGGGATACACTGAAGCTTTCTTT.

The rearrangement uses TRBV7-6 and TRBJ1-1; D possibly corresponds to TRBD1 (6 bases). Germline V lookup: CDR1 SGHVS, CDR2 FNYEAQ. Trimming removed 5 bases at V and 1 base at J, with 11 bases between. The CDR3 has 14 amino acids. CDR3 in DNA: TGTGCCAGCAGCCCAGGGACACCGAACACTGAAGCTTTCTTT. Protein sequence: CASSPGTPNTEAFF.

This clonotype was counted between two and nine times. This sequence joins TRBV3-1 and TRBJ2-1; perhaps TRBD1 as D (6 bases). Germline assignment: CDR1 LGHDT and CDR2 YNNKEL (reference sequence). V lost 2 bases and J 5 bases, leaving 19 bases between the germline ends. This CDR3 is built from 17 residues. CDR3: CASSQIPTGPTHNEQFF. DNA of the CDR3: TGTGCCAGCAGCCAAATCCCTACAGGGCCCACCCACAATGAGCAGTTCTTC.

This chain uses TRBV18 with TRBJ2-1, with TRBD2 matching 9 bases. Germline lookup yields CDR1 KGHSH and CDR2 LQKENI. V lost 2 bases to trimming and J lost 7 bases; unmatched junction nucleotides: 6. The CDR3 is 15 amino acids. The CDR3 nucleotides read TGTGCCAGCTCACCATGGCAGCGGGGGGAGAATGAGCAGTTCTTC. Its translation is CASSPWQRGENEQFF.

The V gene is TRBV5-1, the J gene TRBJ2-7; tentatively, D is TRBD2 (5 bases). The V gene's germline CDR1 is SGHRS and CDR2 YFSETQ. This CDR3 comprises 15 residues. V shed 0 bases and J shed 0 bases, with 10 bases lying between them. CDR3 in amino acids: CASSLETGSSYEQYF. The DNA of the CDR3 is TGCGCCAGCAGCTTGGAGACGGGGAGCTCCTACGAGCAGTACTTC. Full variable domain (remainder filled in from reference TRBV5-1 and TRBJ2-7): KAGVTQTPRYLIKTRGQQVTLSCSPISGHRSVSWYQQTPGQGLQFLFEYFSETQRNKGNFPGRFSGRQFSNSRSEMNVSTLELGDSALYLCASSLETGSSYEQYFGPGTRLTVT.

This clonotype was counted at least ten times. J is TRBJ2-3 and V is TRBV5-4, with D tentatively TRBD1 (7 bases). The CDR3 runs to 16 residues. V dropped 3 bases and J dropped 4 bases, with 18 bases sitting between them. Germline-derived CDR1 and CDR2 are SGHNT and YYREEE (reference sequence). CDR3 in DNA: TGTGCCAGCAGCTCGCTAGGAGGGGGCACGCCAGATACGCAGTATTTT. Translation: CASSSLGGGTPDTQYF.

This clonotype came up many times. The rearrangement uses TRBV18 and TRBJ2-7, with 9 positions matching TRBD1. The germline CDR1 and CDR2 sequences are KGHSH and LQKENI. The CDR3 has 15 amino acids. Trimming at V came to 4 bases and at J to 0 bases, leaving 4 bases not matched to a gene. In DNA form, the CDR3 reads TGTGCCAGCTCACAGGGACAGGGTAGCTCCTACGAGCAGTACTTC. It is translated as CASSQGQGSSYEQYF.

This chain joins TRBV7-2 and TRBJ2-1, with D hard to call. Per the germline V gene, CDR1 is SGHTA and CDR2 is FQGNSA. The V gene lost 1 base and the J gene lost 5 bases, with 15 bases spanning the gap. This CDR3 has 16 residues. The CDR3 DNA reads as TGTGCCAGCAGCTTAGACCTGGGTCGGCGTAACAATGAGCAGTTCTTC. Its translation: CASSLDLGRRNNEQFF.

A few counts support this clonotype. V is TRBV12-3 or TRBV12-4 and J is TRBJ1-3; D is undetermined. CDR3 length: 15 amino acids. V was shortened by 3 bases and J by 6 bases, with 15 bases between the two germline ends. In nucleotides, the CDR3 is TGTGCCAGCAGTTTTAGCCCGGGTACCTCAAACACCATATATTTT. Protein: CASSFSPGTSNTIYF.

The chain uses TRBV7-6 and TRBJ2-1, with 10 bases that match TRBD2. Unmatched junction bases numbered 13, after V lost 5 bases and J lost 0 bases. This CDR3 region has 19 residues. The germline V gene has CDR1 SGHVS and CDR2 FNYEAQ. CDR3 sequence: CASSTVAGGLHHSYNEQFF. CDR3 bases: TGTGCCAGCAGCACGGTAGCGGGGGGACTTCATCACTCCTACAATGAGCAGTTCTTC. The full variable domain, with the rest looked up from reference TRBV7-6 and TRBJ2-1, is GAGVSQSPRYKVTKRGQDVALRCDPISGHVSLYWYRQALGQGPEFLTYFNYEAQQDKSGLPNDRFSAERPEGSISTLTIQRTEQRDSAMYRCASSTVAGGLHHSYNEQFFGPGTRLTVL.

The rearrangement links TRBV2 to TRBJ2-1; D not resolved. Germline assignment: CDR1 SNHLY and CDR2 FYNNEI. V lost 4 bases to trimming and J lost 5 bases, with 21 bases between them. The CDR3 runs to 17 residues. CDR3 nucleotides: TGTGCCAGCAGTGTCAACCTGGAGAACTCCCCGGACAATGAGCAGTTCTTC. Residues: CASSVNLENSPDNEQFF.

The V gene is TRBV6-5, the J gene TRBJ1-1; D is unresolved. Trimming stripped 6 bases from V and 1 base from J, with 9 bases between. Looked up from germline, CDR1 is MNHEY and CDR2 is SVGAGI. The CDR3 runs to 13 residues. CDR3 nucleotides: TGTGCCAGCAGATTAGGGAGGAACACTGAAGCTTTCTTT. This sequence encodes CASRLGRNTEAFF.

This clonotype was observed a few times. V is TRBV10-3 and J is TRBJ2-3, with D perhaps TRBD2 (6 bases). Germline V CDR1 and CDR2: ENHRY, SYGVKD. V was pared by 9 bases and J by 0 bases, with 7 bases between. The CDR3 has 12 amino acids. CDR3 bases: TGTGCCATTGGGGGGAGCACAGATACGCAGTATTTT. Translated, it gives CAIGGSTDTQYF.

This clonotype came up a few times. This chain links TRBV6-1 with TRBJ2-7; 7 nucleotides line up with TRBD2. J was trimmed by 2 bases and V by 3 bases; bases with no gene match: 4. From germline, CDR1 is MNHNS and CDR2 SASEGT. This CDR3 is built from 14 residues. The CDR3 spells CASSDRGTTYEQYF. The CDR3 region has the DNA TGTGCCAGCAGTGACCGAGGGACTACCTACGAGCAGTACTTC.

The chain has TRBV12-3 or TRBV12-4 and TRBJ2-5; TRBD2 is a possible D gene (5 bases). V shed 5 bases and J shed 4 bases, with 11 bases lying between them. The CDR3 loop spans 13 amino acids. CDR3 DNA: TGTGCCAGCAGTCTGTTCGAGGGAGAGACCCAGTACTTC. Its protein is CASSLFEGETQYF.

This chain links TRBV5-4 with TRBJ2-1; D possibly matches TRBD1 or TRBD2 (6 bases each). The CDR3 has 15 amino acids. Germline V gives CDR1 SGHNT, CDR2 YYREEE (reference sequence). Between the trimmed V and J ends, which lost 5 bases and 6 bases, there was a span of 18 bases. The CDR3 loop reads CASSPLALGANEQFF. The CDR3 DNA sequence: TGTGCCAGCAGTCCCCTAGCGCTGGGGGCCAATGAGCAGTTCTTC.

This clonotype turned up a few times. In DNA form, the CDR3 reads TGCGCCAGCAGCTTGGCGGCGGGACAGGGACCCTACAATGAGCAGTTCTTC. Its translation is CASSLAAGQGPYNEQFF. This sequence joins TRBV5-1 and TRBJ2-1, with 9 positions matching TRBD1. The CDR3 contains 17 residues. The trim removed 0 bases at V and 2 bases at J, leaving 6 bases unmatched. The germline V gene encodes CDR1 SGHRS and CDR2 YFSETQ.